The 16 T cell receptor beta chains reported below all come from one sample, sequenced in a study of T-cell memory formation after mild COVID-19 (dated by TCRdb to about 2021). The library was obtained by 5' RACE. TCRdb shows the sequencer as Illumina NovaSeq 6000. In-frame beta chains were kept once TCRdb had trimmed the public reads at Q25 with fastp and called clones with MiXCR. Every CDR3 protein is listed once, alongside the most common genes and DNA of its rows. Here the sample has about 270,000 distinct CDR3 sequences; about 17% occur a single time. The biggest ten clones account for around 23% of the sample. Material: PBMCs or a T cell subset sorted from them (not recorded which). These receptors all stem from a young man who had mild COVID-19 (a few samples of this study predate the infection). The sample titles of this study are shuffled in the database, so cell type and time point are left out; the donor was told from shared clones.

The V call is TRBV2, the J call TRBJ2-1; D not certain. The V gene lost 8 bases and the J gene lost 5 bases, with 22 bases spanning the gap. This CDR3 region has 16 residues. CDR1 is SNHLY and CDR2 is FYNNEI in the germline V gene. The CDR3 region is CASAGVGRVGHNEQFF. As DNA, the CDR3 is TGTGCCAGCGCAGGTGTCGGACGAGTCGGGCACAATGAGCAGTTCTTC.

The gene calls are TRBV29-1 and TRBJ2-1; D is ambiguous. CDR1 SQVTM and CDR2 ANQGSEA come from the germline V gene. There are 14 residues in the CDR3. Trimming shortened V by 7 bases and J by 7 bases, and 20 bases separated the two germline ends. CDR3 in amino acids: CSALSAGWRNEQFF. The CDR3 coding sequence is TGCAGCGCCCTGAGCGCCGGATGGCGGAATGAGCAGTTCTTC.

This clonotype came up a few times. The chain combines TRBV30 with TRBJ2-3; 8 nucleotides line up with TRBD2. Per the germline V gene, CDR1 is GTSNPN and CDR2 is SVGIG (reference sequence). Trimming removed 4 bases from V and 6 bases from J; junction bases left unmatched: 9. This CDR3 is 14 amino acids long. CDR3 sequence reads: CAWTSRGGSDTQYF. The CDR3 nucleotides are TGTGCCTGGACCAGTCGGGGGGGCTCGGATACGCAGTATTTT. Drawing the rest from reference TRBV30 and TRBJ2-3, the complete variable domain is SQTIHQWPATLVQPVGSPLSLECTVEGTSNPNLYWYRQAAGRGLQLLFYSVGIGQISSEVPQNLSASRPQDRQFILSSKKLLLSDSGFYLCAWTSRGGSDTQYFGPGTRLTVL.

The chain uses TRBV12-3 or TRBV12-4 and TRBJ2-3; no clear D. This CDR3 region has 15 residues. V shed 6 bases and J shed 2 bases, with 15 bases lying between them. The CDR3 here is CASSDLDWNTDTQYF. The CDR3 nucleotides read TGTGCCAGCAGCGACCTCGACTGGAACACAGATACGCAGTATTTT.

This chain joins TRBV20-1 and TRBJ2-5; D is possibly TRBD2 (6 bases). The CDR3 has 14 amino acids. Trimming took 3 bases from V and 1 from J, leaving 12 bases between them. Germline V lookup: CDR1 DFQATT, CDR2 SNEGSKA (reference sequence). The CDR3 spells CSASPGVFQETQYF. The CDR3 DNA sequence: TGCAGTGCTAGCCCGGGGGTATTCCAAGAGACCCAGTACTTC.

There are a few counts of this clonotype. The chain combines TRBV2 with TRBJ1-2; 7 bases line up with TRBD1. V lost 3 bases, J lost 5 bases, and 3 bases stayed unmatched. This CDR3 is 13 amino acids long. Germline V gives CDR1 SNHLY, CDR2 FYNNEI. The CDR3, as DNA: TGTGCCAGCAGTGACAGGGGGTCGTATGGCTACACCTTC. Amino acid sequence: CASSDRGSYGYTF. The complete variable domain, with remaining parts taken from reference TRBV2 and TRBJ1-2, reads EPEVTQTPSHQVTQMGQEVILRCVPISNHLYFYWYRQILGQKVEFLVSFYNNEISEKSEIFDDQFSVERPDGSNFTLKIRSTKLEDSAMYFCASSDRGSYGYTFGSGTRLTVV.

The chain is built from TRBV5-6 and TRBJ2-5; tentative D call: TRBD1 (6 bases). Looked up from germline, CDR1 is SGHDT and CDR2 is YYEEEE. The CDR3 covers 15 residues. The V and J ends lost 4 bases and 4 bases respectively, with 17 bases between them. The CDR3 region is CASSAVTGRAETQYF. The CDR3 region has the DNA TGTGCCAGCAGCGCCGTTACAGGGCGGGCAGAGACCCAGTACTTC.

The rearrangement uses TRBV2 and TRBJ2-3; 10 bases fit TRBD1. CDR3 length equals 16 residues. CDR1 and CDR2 (germline): SNHLY, FYNNEI. Trimming at V came to 5 bases and at J to 1 base, leaving 6 bases not matched to a gene. CDR3 DNA sequence: TGTGCCAGCAGTAAGACAGGGGGCGACGGCACAGATACGCAGTATTTT. It specifies CASSKTGGDGTDTQYF.

This clonotype was observed a few times. The J gene is TRBJ1-1, the V gene TRBV5-1; no definite D call. The V end was cut by 4 bases, the J end by 1 base, with 14 bases between. Germline V gene sequence: CDR1 SGHRS, CDR2 YFSETQ. The CDR3 totals 15 residues. DNA for the CDR3: TGCGCCAGCAGCCGGGCGGCAGTCTCGAACACTGAAGCTTTCTTT. This translates into CASSRAAVSNTEAFF.

This clonotype was counted between two and nine times. The chain is built from TRBV12-3 or TRBV12-4 and TRBJ2-3, with 13 bases fitting TRBD2. The CDR3 loop spans 16 amino acids. V gave up 7 bases and J gave up 3 bases; unmatched junction bases: 7. The CDR3 DNA reads as TGTGCCAGCAAAAGACTAGCGGGGGGAGTTACAGATACGCAGTATTTT. It encodes CASKRLAGGVTDTQYF.

The chain recombines TRBV5-1 with TRBJ1-1, with D maybe TRBD1 (5 bases). Germline V lookup: CDR1 SGHRS, CDR2 YFSETQ. V was clipped by 0 bases and J by 3 bases, with 9 bases between them. This CDR3 contains 14 residues. CDR3: CASSLGGRDTEAFF. The CDR3 region has the DNA TGCGCCAGCAGCTTGGGGGGCCGGGACACTGAAGCTTTCTTT.

The V gene is TRBV7-7, the J gene TRBJ2-6; D tentatively fits TRBD1 or TRBD2 (5 bases each). The length of the CDR3 is 16 residues. Germline CDR1 SSHAT, CDR2 FNYEAQ (reference sequence). Trimming shortened V by 5 bases and J by 0 bases, and 11 bases separated the two germline ends. The CDR3 is CASSPGLSSGANVLTF. The CDR3 DNA sequence: TGTGCCAGCAGCCCGGGGCTTAGCTCTGGGGCCAACGTCCTGACTTTC.

This clonotype came up many times. The V call is TRBV7-6, the J call TRBJ2-5; TRBD1 matches at 8 bases. Germline V lookup: CDR1 SGHVS, CDR2 FNYEAQ. V shed 7 bases and J 5 bases; nucleotides not matched to a gene: 6. The CDR3 has 13 amino acids. The DNA for the CDR3 is TGTGCCAGCACCTTGGACAGGGCGGAGACCCAGTACTTC. Its protein product is CASTLDRAETQYF.

This clonotype was counted only a few times. This chain links TRBV12-3 or TRBV12-4 with TRBJ2-5; D gene uncertain. The CDR3 is 14 residues long. Trimming took off 7 bases at V and 6 bases at J, with 18 bases between the two ends. CDR3 sequence reads: CASTLGSGLKTQYF. The CDR3 DNA follows: TGTGCCAGCACCCTTGGATCGGGCTTAAAGACCCAGTACTTC.

The V call is TRBV7-9, the J call TRBJ1-4; D perhaps matches TRBD1 (5 bases). The CDR3 is made up of 13 amino acids. Trimming cost V 8 bases and J 8 bases, with 15 bases left between them. CDR1 and CDR2 (germline): SEHNR, FQNEAQ (reference sequence). The CDR3 spells CASRGEGREKLFF. The CDR3 DNA is TGTGCCAGCCGAGGGGAGGGGAGAGAAAAACTGTTTTTT.

This clonotype was detected many times. V usage is TRBV7-2 and J usage is TRBJ2-3, with D tentatively TRBD1 or TRBD2 (5 bases each). CDR1 and CDR2 (germline): SGHTA, FQGNSA. The CDR3 has 12 residues. V gave up 5 bases and J gave up 5 bases, with 8 bases separating them. CDR3 bases: TGTGCCAGCAGCAGGGACGGAGATACGCAGTATTTT. This sequence encodes CASSRDGDTQYF. The full variable domain, its missing parts supplied by reference TRBV7-2 and TRBJ2-3, is GAGVSQSPSNKVTEKGKDVELRCDPISGHTALYWYRQSLGQGLEFLIYFQGNSAPDKSGLPSDRFSAERTGGSVSTLTIQRTQQEDSAVYLCASSRDGDTQYFGPGTRLTVL.